This T cell receptor (beta chain) was recorded in a study of T cells in Graves' hyperthyroidism and ophthalmopathy. Study results and limitations: Ophthalmopathy could be told apart from stable hyperthyroidism with a 13 V-J model.

Per the germline V gene, CDR1 is MNHNS and CDR2 is SASEGT. This CDR3 region has 12 residues. V dropped 5 bases and J dropped 7 bases, with 11 bases sitting between them. Note on this clonotype: Its antigen is currently unknown.

Researchers took RNA transcripts and amplified the TCR beta CDR3 regions from them. Initially, a first-round RT-PCR of the TCR CDR3 employed the HTBI primer set. Each CDR3 protein is one row after TCRdb ran MiXCR on the multiplex PCR reads. Of roughly 550,000 distinct CDR3 sequences in the sample, 15% to 20% were seen once. Disease lasting under 3 months, a NOSPECS grade of at least 4, and a Clinical Activity Score of at least 3 were features of the ophthalmopathy patients. Uncontrolled infection, other autoimmune disease, pregnancy or lactation excluded patients. J is TRBJ1-2 and V is TRBV6-1, with D unclear. Sequenced sample: blood. The receptor was derived from a woman aged 25-40 years with Graves' ophthalmopathy. CDR3 region: CASSFTEGGYTF. The CDR3 coding sequence is TGTGCCAGCAGTTTCACGGAAGGTGGCTACACCTTC.